Listed below are T cell receptor beta chains from one sample, sequenced in a study of OX40 agonist ivuxolimab in advanced cancers. Sequencing was performed with immunoSEQ multiplex PCR; in TCRdb, only in-frame clones are kept and a portion is missing. The table lists 60,000 to 65,000 clones, about 90% of them singletons, with roughly 5.5% in the top ten. The starting material was CD4+ or CD8+ T cells sorted from blood, obtained in a trial of the OX40 agonist ivuxolimab. The receptors stem from an adult with an advanced solid tumor such as melanoma, head and neck, liver or kidney cancer. Both conserved end residues are part of each CDR3. Fields, in order: D gene, V gene, clone size, J gene, CDR3 protein, CDR3 DNA. The D gene is left open where the match is weak. Size values are once, few and many counts, or a class for expanded clones, and some rows have none.

d_gene: NA; v_gene: TRBV18; abundance: once; j_gene: TRBJ2-6; CDR3aa: CATRRGNSAGANVLTF; CDR3nt: TGTGCCACCCGGAGAGGGAACTCCGCTGGGGCCAACGTCCTGACTTTC
d_gene: TRBD2; v_gene: TRBV10-2; abundance: NA; j_gene: TRBJ2-1; CDR3aa: CAIRGLAGVEEQFF; CDR3nt: TGCGCCATTAGGGGACTAGCGGGAGTTGAGGAGCAGTTCTTC
d_gene: TRBD2; v_gene: TRBV2; abundance: NA; j_gene: TRBJ2-1; CDR3aa: CASSEAGGRAYNEQFF; CDR3nt: TGTGCCAGCAGTGAAGCGGGCGGGAGGGCCTACAATGAGCAGTTCTTC
d_gene: NA; v_gene: TRBV30; abundance: few; j_gene: TRBJ2-1; CDR3aa: CAWNDRNEQFF; CDR3nt: TGTGCCTGGAATGACAGAAATGAGCAGTTCTTC
d_gene: TRBD1; v_gene: TRBV6-5; abundance: once; j_gene: TRBJ2-7; CDR3aa: CASSFGQGRIYEQYF; CDR3nt: TGTGCCAGCAGTTTTGGACAGGGGCGGATCTACGAGCAGTACTTC
d_gene: TRBD2; v_gene: TRBV25-1; abundance: NA; j_gene: TRBJ2-5; CDR3aa: CASSEWTSGIETQYF; CDR3nt: TGTGCCAGCAGTGAATGGACTAGCGGGATAGAGACCCAGTACTTC
d_gene: NA; v_gene: TRBV28; abundance: NA; j_gene: TRBJ1-2; CDR3aa: CASSLQGTHGYTF; CDR3nt: TGTGCCAGCAGTTTACAGGGAACCCATGGCTACACCTTC
d_gene: NA; v_gene: TRBV2; abundance: NA; j_gene: TRBJ2-1; CDR3aa: CATERAPPSYNEQFF; CDR3nt: TGTGCCACCGAGCGGGCACCACCCTCCTACAATGAGCAGTTCTTC
d_gene: TRBD1; v_gene: TRBV6-1; abundance: NA; j_gene: TRBJ1-4; CDR3aa: CASRDTTGRGEKLFF; CDR3nt: TGTGCCAGCAGAGATACGACAGGGCGAGGTGAAAAACTGTTTTTT
d_gene: TRBD1; v_gene: TRBV7-9; abundance: NA; j_gene: TRBJ1-1; CDR3aa: CASSPGGQVGSGGFF; CDR3nt: TGTGCCAGCAGCCCAGGAGGACAGGTGGGCTCGGGTGGTTTCTTT
d_gene: NA; v_gene: TRBV4-1; abundance: NA; j_gene: TRBJ2-7; CDR3aa: CASSQGGGSSYEQYF; CDR3nt: TGCGCCAGCAGCCAGGGGGGCGGGAGCTCCTACGAGCAGTACTTC
d_gene: TRBD1; v_gene: TRBV6-1; abundance: NA; j_gene: TRBJ1-3; CDR3aa: CASSGGQGRNTIYF; CDR3nt: TGTGCCAGCAGTGGTGGACAGGGTAGAAACACCATATATTTT
d_gene: NA; v_gene: TRBV19; abundance: NA; j_gene: TRBJ1-1; CDR3aa: CASSTTAGAIRPHAFF; CDR3nt: TGTGCCAGTAGTACCACTGCCGGGGCTATCAGGCCCCACGCTTTCTTT
d_gene: NA; v_gene: TRBV12-1; abundance: NA; j_gene: TRBJ2-7; CDR3aa: CAEHVGTSAPYEQYF; CDR3nt: TGTGCCGAGCATGTAGGGACTAGCGCCCCCTACGAGCAGTACTTC
d_gene: NA; v_gene: TRBV29-1; abundance: NA; j_gene: TRBJ2-1; CDR3aa: CSSTQTSYNEQFF; CDR3nt: TGCAGCTCCACCCAGACCTCCTACAATGAGCAGTTCTTC
d_gene: TRBD1; v_gene: TRBV28; abundance: NA; j_gene: TRBJ2-7; CDR3aa: CASSLGGTGGGYEQYF; CDR3nt: TGTGCCAGCAGTTTGGGGGGTACAGGGGGAGGATACGAGCAGTACTTC
d_gene: TRBD1; v_gene: TRBV27; abundance: NA; j_gene: TRBJ1-2; CDR3aa: CASSLGTGLYGYTF; CDR3nt: TGTGCCAGCAGTTTAGGGACAGGCCTCTATGGCTACACCTTC